The present entry profiles one T cell receptor beta chain with its context. Authors' analysis steps: Using reference gene primer amplification, nucleated cell counts were estimated. Only in-frame clones appear in the TCRdb table, and some are missing; sequencing was by immunoSEQ multiplex PCR. V and J calls and clone size are given by that table; D and trimming were obtained from the DNA. The sample shows about 240,000 clones, approximately 86% of them seen only once. The data were taken from a study of blood T cell repertoires in COVID-19. Study-level information: The study drew acute and convalescent COVID-19 samples from the United States, Italy and Spain. PBMCs, B-cell-depleted T cells, or T cells were the source of the cDNA or gDNA that made up the material.

The germline V gene encodes CDR1 KGHDR and CDR2 SFDVKD. The CDR3 consists of 13 residues. Trimming stripped 2 bases from V and 3 bases from J, with 6 bases between. Sequences were obtained from peripheral blood. The chain combines TRBV24-1 with TRBJ1-2; D might be TRBD1 (5 bases). The sequence was collected from a woman in her 70s with active or convalescent COVID-19. CDR3 nucleotides: TGTGCCACCAGTGATTGGGGCTACTATGGCTACACCTTC. Its translation is CATSDWGYYGYTF.